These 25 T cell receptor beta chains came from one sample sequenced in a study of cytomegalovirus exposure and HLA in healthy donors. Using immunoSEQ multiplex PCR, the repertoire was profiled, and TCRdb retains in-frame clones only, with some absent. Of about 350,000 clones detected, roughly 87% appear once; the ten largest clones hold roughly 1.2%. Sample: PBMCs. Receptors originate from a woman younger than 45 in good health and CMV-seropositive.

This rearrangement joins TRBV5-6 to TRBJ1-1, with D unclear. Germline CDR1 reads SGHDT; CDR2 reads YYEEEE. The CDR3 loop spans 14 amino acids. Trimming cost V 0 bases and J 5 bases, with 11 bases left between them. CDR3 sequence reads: CASSLVGRGTEAFF. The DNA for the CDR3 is TGTGCCAGCAGCTTGGTAGGGCGAGGGACTGAAGCTTTCTTT.

CDR3 sequence: CASSGRGSSGNTIYF. CDR3 DNA: TGTGCCAGCAGCGGCCGAGGCAGCTCTGGAAACACCATATATTTT. This chain uses TRBV6-5 with TRBJ1-3; D unresolved. V gave up 6 bases and J gave up 0 bases, with 12 bases separating them. From germline, CDR1 is MNHEY and CDR2 SVGAGI. This CDR3 region has 15 residues.

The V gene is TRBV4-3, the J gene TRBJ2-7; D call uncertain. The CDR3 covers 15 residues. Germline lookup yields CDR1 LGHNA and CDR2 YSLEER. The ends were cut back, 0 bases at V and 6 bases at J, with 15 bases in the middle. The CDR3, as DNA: TGCGCCAGCAGCCAAGAACTAAAACCCACTGGCGAGCAGTACTTC. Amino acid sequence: CASSQELKPTGEQYF.

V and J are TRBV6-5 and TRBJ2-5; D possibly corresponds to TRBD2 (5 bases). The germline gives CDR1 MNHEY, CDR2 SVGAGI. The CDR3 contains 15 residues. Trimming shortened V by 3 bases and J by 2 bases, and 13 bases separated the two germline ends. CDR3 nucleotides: TGTGCCAGCAGTTATACTAGAGCAAATCAAGAGACCCAGTACTTC. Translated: CASSYTRANQETQYF.

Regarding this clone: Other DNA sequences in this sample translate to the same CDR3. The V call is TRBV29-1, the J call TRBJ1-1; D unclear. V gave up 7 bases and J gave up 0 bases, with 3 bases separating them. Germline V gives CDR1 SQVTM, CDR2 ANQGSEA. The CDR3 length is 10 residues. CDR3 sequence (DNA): TGCAGCGCAGTGAACACTGAAGCTTTCTTT. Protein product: CSAVNTEAFF.

This CDR3 is CASSKTGGVAPLHF. For the CDR3, the DNA is TGTGCCAGCAGCAAAACCGGGGGTGTTGCACCCCTCCACTTT. The gene calls are TRBV9 and TRBJ1-6, with D tentatively TRBD1 (5 bases). The CDR3 has 14 residues. Between the trimmed V and J ends, which lost 4 bases and 11 bases, there was a span of 16 bases. Germline assignment: CDR1 SGDLS and CDR2 YYNGEE.

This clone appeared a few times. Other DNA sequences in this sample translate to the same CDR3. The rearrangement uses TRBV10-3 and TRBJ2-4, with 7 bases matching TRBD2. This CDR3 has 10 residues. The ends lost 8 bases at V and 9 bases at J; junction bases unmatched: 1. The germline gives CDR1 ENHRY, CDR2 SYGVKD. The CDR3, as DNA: TGTGCCATCGGGGGGGGCATTCAGTACTTC. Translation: CAIGGGIQYF.

As DNA, the CDR3 is TGTGCCAGCAGTGAATGGGGGACAGGGGTTGGCACTGAAGCTTTCTTT. It is translated as CASSEWGTGVGTEAFF. The rearrangement links TRBV6-1 to TRBJ1-1; 10 bases line up with TRBD1. Trimming cost V 2 bases and J 4 bases; bases outside gene matches: 7. The CDR3 has 16 residues. The germline V gene has CDR1 MNHNS and CDR2 SASEGT.

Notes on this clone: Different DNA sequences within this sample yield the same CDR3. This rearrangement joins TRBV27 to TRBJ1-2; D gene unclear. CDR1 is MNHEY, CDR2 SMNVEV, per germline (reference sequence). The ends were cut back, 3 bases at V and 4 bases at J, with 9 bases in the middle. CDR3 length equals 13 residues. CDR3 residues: CASSFGGGYGYTF. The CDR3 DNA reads TGTGCCAGCAGTTTCGGCGGAGGCTATGGCTACACCTTC.

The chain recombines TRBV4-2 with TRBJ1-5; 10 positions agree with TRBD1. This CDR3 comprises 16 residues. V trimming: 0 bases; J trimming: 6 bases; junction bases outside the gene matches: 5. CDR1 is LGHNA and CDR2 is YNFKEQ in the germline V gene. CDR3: CASSQDKGTGVQPQHF. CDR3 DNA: TGTGCCAGCAGCCAAGATAAAGGGACAGGGGTTCAGCCCCAGCATTTT.

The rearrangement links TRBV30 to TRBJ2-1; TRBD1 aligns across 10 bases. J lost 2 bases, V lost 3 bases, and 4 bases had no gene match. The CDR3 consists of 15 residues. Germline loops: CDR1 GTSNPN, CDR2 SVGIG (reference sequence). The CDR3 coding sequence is TGTGCCTGGAGGGGACAGGGGACTCCCTACAATGAGCAGTTCTTC. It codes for CAWRGQGTPYNEQFF.

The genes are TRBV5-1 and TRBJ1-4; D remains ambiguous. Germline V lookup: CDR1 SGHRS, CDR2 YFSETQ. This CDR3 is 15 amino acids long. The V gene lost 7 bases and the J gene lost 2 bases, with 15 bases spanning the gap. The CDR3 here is CASREWTGTNEKLFF. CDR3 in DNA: TGCGCCAGCCGGGAATGGACGGGGACTAATGAAAAACTGTTTTTT.

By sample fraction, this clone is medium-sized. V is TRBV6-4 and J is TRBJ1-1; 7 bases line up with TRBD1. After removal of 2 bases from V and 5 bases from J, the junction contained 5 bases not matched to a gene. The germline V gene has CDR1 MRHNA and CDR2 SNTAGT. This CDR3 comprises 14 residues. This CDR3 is CASSDGQGGTEAFF. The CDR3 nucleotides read TGTGCCAGCAGTGACGGCCAGGGGGGAACTGAAGCTTTCTTT.

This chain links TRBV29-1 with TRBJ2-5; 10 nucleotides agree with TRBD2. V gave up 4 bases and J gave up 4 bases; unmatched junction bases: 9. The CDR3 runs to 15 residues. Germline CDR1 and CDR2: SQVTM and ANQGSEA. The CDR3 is CSVGPSGSILETQYF. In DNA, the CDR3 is TGCAGCGTTGGCCCTAGCGGGAGTATTTTAGAGACCCAGTACTTC.

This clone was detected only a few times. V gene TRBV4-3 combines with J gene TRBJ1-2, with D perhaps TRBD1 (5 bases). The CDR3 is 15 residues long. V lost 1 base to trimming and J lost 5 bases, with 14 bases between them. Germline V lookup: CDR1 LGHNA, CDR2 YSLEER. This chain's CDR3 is CASSQGGEVEYGYTF. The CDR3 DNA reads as TGCGCCAGCAGCCAAGGAGGGGAGGTAGAGTATGGCTACACCTTC.

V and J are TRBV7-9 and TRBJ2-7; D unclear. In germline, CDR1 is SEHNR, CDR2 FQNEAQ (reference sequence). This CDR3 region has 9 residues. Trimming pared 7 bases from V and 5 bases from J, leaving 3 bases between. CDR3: CASTDEQYF. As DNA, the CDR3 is TGTGCCAGCACCGACGAGCAGTACTTC.

The CDR3 DNA follows: TGCAGCGTAGTAGCGGGAGTAGGGGTAGATACGCAGTATTTT. Translated, it gives CSVVAGVGVDTQYF. The rearrangement joins TRBV29-1 to TRBJ2-3, with 9 bases lining up with TRBD2. Germline trimming cut 6 bases from V and 5 bases from J; bases unmatched to any gene: 9. Per the germline V gene, CDR1 is SQVTM and CDR2 is ANQGSEA. This CDR3 comprises 14 residues.

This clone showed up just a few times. This chain's CDR3 is CASSIVAGGREQYF. In DNA, the CDR3 is TGTGCCAGTAGTATAGTGGCGGGAGGTCGCGAGCAGTACTTC. V and J are TRBV19 and TRBJ2-7; 8 positions agree with TRBD2. Germline CDR1 is LNHDA and CDR2 is SQIVND (reference sequence). With 1 base clipped from V and 6 bases from J, the junction kept 5 bases outside the gene matches. This CDR3 comprises 14 residues.

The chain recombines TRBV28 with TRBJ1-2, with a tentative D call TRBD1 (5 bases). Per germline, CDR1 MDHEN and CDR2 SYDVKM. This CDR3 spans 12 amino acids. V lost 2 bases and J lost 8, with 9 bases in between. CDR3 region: CASSLGGNGYTF. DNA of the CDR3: TGTGCCAGCAGTTTAGGGGGAAACGGCTACACCTTC.

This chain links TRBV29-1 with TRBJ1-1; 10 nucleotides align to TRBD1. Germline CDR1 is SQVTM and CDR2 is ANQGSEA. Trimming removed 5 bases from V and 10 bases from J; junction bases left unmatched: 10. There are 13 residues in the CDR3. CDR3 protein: CSVTGTGDLVAFF. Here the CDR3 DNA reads TGCAGCGTTACCGGGACAGGGGACTTGGTAGCTTTCTTT. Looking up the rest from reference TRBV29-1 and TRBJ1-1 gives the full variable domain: SAVISQKPSRDICQRGTSLTIQCQVDSQVTMMFWYRQQPGQSLTLIATANQGSEATYESGFVIDKFPISRPNLTFSTLTVSNMSPEDSSIYLCSVTGTGDLVAFFGQGTRLTVV.

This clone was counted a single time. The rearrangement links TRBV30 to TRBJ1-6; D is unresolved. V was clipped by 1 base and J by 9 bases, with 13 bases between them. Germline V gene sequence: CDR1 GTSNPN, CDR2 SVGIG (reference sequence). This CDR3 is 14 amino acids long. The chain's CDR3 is CAWSAQRPISPLHF. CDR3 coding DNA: TGTGCCTGGAGTGCGCAACGGCCTATTTCACCCCTCCACTTT.

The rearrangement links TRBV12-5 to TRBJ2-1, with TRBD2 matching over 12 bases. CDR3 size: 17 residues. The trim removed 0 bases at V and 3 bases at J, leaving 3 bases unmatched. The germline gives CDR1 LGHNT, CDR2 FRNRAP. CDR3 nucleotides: TGTGCTAGTGGTTTGGTACGACTAGCGGGAGACTACAATGAGCAGTTCTTC. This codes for CASGLVRLAGDYNEQFF.

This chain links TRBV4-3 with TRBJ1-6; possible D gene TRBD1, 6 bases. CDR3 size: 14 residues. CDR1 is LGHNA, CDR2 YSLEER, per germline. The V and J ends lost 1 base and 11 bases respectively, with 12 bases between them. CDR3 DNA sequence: TGCGCCAGCAGCCAAGCGGGGGGGCGGCCACCCCTCCACTTT. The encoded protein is CASSQAGGRPPLHF.

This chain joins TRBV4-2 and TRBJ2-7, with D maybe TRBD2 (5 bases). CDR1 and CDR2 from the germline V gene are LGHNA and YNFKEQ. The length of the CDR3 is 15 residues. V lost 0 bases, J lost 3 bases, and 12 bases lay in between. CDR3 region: CASSQDRGTRYEQYF. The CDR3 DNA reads TGTGCCAGCAGCCAAGATCGGGGAACCCGCTACGAGCAGTACTTC.

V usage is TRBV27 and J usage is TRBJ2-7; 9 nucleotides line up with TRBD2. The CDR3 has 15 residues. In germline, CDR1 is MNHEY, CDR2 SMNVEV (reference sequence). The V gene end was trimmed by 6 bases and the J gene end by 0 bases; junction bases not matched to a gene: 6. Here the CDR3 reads CASRHSGSSSYEQYF. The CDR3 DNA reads TGTGCCAGCAGACATAGCGGGAGTAGCTCCTACGAGCAGTACTTC.